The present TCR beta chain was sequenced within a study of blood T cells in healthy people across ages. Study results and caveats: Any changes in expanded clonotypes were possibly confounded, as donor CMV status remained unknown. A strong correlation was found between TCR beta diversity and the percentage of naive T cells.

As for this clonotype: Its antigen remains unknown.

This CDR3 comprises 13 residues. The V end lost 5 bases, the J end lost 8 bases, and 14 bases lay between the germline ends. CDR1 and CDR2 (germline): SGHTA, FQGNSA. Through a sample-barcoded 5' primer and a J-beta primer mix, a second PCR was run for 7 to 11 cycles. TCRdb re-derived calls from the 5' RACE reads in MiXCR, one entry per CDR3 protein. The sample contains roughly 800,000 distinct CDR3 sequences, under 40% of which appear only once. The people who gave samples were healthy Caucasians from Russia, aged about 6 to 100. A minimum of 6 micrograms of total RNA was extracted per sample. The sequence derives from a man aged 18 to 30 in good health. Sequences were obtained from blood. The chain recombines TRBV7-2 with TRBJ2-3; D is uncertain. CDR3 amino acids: CASSPSTGITQYF. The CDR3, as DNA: TGTGCCAGCAGCCCCTCCACTGGGATTACGCAGTATTTT.